These 7 T cell receptor beta chains were sequenced from one sample in a study of OX40 agonist ivuxolimab in advanced cancers. TCRdb's copy holds only in-frame clones and misses some; the assay was immunoSEQ multiplex PCR. The table lists about 100,000 clones, 85% to 95% of them singletons. The sequenced sample was CD4+ or CD8+ T cells sorted from blood, obtained in a trial of the OX40 agonist ivuxolimab. The receptors derive from an adult with an advanced solid tumor such as melanoma, head and neck, liver or kidney cancer.

The J gene is TRBJ2-2, the V gene TRBV5-1; unclear D gene. The germline V and J ends were trimmed by 5 bases and 3 bases, with 5 bases remaining between them. CDR1 SGHRS and CDR2 YFSETQ come from the germline V gene. The CDR3 is made up of 12 amino acids. The CDR3 nucleotides are TGCGCCAGCAGGTTCGACACCGGGGAGCTGTTTTTT. The encoded protein is CASRFDTGELFF.

This rearrangement joins TRBV27 to TRBJ1-2; D is perhaps TRBD1 (5 bases). The CDR3 totals 12 residues. The germline CDR1 and CDR2 sequences are MNHEY and SMNVEV (reference sequence). Trimming took 6 bases from V and 5 from J, leaving 10 bases between them. The DNA for the CDR3 is TGTGCCAGCAGCCCTAAGGGGTATGGCTACACCTTC. It is translated as CASSPKGYGYTF.

V is TRBV29-1 and J is TRBJ1-1, with 7 nucleotides matching TRBD1. The germline V gene encodes CDR1 SQVTM and CDR2 ANQGSEA. The CDR3 has 13 amino acids. The ends lost 5 bases at V and 4 bases at J; junction bases unmatched: 7. In DNA form, the CDR3 reads TGCAGCGTTAAAGGGGGCTTGAGCACTGAAGCTTTCTTT. Encoded protein: CSVKGGLSTEAFF.

J is TRBJ2-6 and V is TRBV9; no firm D call. Germline CDR1 SGDLS, CDR2 YYNGEE. V gave up 0 bases and J gave up 3 bases, with 7 bases separating them. This CDR3 has 15 residues. The CDR3 DNA follows: TGTGCCAGCAGCGTAGGTAAACTTGGGGCCAACGTCCTGACTTTC. Translating it yields CASSVGKLGANVLTF.

The chain combines TRBV28 with TRBJ1-1, with 8 bases fitting TRBD1. Germline values: CDR1 MDHEN, CDR2 SYDVKM. This CDR3 contains 15 residues. The V and J ends lost 5 bases and 7 bases, in that order; junction bases with no gene match: 12. The CDR3 coding sequence is TGTGCCAGCAGTGTACTTACAGGGGGTTGGAGTGAAGCTTTCTTT. Encoded protein: CASSVLTGGWSEAFF.

The rearrangement links TRBV7-2 to TRBJ2-7; 10 bases are a match to TRBD2. This CDR3 has 16 residues. Germline V gene sequence: CDR1 SGHTA, CDR2 FQGNSA. V lost 5 bases and J lost 4; bases outside the gene matches: 11. The CDR3 sequence: CASSHRTSGKAYEQYF. DNA for the CDR3: TGTGCCAGCAGCCATCGGACTAGCGGTAAGGCGTACGAGCAGTACTTC. Supplemented by reference TRBV7-2 and TRBJ2-7, the full variable domain reads GAGVSQSPSNKVTEKGKDVELRCDPISGHTALYWYRQSLGQGLEFLIYFQGNSAPDKSGLPSDRFSAERTGGSVSTLTIQRTQQEDSAVYLCASSHRTSGKAYEQYFGPGTRLTVT.

The gene calls are TRBV7-2 and TRBJ1-1, with a tentative D call TRBD1 (5 bases). V was trimmed by 3 bases and J by 5 bases, leaving 13 bases between them. Germline V CDR1 and CDR2: SGHTA, FQGNSA. The CDR3 length is 14 residues. CDR3 region: CASSLYQGETEAFF. The CDR3 bases are TGTGCCAGCAGCTTGTACCAGGGCGAGACTGAAGCTTTCTTT. Supplemented by reference TRBV7-2 and TRBJ1-1, the full variable domain reads GAGVSQSPSNKVTEKGKDVELRCDPISGHTALYWYRQSLGQGLEFLIYFQGNSAPDKSGLPSDRFSAERTGGSVSTLTIQRTQQEDSAVYLCASSLYQGETEAFFGQGTRLTVV.